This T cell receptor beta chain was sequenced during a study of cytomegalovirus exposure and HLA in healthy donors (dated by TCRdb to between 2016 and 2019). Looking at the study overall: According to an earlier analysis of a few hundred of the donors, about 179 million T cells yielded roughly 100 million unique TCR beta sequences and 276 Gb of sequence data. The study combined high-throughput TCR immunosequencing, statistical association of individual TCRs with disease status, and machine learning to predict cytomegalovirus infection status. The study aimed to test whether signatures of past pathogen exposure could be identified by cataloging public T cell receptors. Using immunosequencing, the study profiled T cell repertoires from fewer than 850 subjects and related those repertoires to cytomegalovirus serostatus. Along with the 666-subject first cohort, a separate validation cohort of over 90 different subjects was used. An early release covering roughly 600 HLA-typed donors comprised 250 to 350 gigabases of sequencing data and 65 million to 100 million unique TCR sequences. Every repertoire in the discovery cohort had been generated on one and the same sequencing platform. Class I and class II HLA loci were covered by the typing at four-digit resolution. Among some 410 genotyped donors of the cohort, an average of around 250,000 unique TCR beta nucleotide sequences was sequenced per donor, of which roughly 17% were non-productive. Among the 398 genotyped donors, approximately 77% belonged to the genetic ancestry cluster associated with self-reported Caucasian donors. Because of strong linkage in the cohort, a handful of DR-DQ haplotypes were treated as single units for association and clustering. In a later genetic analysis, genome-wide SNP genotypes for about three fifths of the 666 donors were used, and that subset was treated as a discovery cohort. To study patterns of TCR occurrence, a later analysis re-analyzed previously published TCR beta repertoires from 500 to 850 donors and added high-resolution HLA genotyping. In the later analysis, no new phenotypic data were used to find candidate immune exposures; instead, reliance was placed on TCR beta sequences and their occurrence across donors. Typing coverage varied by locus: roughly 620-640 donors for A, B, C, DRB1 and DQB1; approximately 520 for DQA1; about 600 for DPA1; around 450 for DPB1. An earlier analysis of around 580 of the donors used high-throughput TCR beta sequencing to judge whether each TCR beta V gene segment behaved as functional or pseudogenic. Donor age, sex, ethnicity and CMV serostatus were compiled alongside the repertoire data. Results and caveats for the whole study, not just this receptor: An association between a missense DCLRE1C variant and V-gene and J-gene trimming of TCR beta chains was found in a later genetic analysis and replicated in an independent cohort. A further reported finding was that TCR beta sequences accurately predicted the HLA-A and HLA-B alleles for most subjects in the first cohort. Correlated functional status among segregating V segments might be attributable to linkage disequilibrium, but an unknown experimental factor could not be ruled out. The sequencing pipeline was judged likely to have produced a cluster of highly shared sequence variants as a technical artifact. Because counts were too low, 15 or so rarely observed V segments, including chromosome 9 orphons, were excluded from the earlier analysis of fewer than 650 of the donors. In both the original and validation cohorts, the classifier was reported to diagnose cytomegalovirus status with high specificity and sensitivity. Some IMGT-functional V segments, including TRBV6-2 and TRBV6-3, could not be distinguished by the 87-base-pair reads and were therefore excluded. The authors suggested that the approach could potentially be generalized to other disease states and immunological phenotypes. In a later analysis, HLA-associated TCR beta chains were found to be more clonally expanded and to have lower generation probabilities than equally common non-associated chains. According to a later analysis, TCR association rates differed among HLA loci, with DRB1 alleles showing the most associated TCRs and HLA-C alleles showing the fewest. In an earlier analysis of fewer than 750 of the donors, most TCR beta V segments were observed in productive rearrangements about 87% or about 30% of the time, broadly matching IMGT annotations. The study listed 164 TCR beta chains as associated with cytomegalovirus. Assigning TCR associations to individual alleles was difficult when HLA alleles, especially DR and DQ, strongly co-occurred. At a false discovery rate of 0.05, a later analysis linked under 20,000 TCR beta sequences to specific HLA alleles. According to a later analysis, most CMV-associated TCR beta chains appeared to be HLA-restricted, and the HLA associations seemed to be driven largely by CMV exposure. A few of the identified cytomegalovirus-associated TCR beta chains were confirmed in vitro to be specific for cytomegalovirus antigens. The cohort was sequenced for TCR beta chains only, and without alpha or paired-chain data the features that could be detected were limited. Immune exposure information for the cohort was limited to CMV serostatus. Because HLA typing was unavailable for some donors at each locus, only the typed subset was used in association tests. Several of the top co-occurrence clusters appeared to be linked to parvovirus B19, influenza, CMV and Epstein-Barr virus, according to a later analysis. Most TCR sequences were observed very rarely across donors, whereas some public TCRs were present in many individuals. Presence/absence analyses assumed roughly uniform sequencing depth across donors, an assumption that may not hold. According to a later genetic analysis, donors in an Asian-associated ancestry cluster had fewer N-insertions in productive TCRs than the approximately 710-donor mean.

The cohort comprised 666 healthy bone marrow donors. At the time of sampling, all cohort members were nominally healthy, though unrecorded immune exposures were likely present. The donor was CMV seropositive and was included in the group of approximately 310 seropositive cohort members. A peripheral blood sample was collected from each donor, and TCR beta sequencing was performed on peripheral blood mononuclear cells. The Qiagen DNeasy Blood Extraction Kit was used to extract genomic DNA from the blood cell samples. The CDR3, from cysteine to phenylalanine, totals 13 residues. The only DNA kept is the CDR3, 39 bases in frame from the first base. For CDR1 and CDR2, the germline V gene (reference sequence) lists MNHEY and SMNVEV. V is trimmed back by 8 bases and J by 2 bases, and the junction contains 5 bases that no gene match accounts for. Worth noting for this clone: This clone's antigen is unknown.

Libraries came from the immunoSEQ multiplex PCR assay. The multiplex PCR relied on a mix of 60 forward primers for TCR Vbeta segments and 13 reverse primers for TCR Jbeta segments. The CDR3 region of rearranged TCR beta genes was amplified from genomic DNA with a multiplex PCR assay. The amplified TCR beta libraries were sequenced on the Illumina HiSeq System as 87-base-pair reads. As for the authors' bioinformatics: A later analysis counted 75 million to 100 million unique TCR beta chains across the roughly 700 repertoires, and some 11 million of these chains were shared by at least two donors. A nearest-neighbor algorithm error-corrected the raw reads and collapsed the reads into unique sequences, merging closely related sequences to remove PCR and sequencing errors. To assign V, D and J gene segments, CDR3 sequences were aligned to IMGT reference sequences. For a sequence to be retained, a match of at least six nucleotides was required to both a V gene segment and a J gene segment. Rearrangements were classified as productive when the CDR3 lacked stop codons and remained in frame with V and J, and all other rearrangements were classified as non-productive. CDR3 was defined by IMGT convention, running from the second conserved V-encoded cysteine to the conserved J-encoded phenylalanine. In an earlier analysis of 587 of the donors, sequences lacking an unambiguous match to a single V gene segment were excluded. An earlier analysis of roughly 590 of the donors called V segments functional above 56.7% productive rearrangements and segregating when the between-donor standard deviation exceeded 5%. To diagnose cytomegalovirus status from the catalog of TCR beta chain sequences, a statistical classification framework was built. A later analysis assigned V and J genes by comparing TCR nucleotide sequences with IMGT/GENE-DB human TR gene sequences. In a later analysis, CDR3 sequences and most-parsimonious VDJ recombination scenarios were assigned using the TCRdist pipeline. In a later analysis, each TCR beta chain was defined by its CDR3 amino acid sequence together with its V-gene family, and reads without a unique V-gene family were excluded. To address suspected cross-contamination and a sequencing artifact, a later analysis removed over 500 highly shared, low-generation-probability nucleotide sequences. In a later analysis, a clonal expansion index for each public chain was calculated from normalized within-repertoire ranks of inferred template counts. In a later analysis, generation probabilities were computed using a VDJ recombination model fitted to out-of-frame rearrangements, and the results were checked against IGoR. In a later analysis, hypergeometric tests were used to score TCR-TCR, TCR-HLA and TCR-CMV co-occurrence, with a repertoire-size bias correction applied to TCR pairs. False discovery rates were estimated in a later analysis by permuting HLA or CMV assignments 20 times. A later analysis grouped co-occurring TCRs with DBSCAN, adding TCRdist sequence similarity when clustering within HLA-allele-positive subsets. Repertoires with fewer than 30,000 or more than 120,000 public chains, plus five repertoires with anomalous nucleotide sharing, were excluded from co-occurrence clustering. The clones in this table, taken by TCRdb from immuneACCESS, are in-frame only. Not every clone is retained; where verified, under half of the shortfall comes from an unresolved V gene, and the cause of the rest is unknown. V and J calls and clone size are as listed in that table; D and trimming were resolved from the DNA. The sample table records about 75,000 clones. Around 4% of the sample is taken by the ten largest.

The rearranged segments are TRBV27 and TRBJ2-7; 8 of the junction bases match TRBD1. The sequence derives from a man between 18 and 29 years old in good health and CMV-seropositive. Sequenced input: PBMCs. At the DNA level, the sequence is TGTGCCAGCGAAGGACAGGGTACCTACGAGCAGTACTTC. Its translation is CASEGQGTYEQYF.